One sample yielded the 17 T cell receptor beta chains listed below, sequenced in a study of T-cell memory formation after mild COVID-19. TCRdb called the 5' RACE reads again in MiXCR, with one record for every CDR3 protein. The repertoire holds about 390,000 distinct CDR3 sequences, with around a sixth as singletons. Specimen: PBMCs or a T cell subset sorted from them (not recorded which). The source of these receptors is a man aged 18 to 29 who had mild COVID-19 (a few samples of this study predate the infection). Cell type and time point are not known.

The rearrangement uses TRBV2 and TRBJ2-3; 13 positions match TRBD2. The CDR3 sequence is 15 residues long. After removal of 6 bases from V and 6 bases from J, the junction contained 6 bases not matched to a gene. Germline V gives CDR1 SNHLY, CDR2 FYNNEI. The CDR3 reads CASRGLAGTADTQYF. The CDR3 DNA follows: TGTGCCAGCAGGGGACTAGCGGGGACCGCGGATACGCAGTATTTT.

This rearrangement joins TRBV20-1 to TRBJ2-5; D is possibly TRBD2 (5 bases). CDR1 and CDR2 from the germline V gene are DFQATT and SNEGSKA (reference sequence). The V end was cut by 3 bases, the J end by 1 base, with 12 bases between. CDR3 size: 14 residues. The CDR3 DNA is TGCAGTGCTAGGGGGAGAGACTTCCAAGAGACCCAGTACTTC. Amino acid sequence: CSARGRDFQETQYF.

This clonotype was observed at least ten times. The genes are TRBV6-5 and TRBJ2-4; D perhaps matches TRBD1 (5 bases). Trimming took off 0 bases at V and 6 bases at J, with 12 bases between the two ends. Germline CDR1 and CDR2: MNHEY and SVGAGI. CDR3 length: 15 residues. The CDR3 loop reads CASSYSVQAGNIQYF. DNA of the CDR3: TGTGCCAGCAGTTACTCGGTACAGGCCGGAAACATTCAGTACTTC.

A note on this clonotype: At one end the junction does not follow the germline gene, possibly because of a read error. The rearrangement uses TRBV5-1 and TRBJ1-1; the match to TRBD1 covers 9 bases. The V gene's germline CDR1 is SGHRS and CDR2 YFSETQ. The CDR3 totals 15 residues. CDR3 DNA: TGCGCCAGCAGCGTCCTGACAGGGGGGAACACTGAAGTTTTCTTT. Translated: CASSVLTGGNTEVFF. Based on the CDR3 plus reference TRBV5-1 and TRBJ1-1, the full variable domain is KAGVTQTPRYLIKTRGQQVTLSCSPISGHRSVSWYQQTPGQGLQFLFEYFSETQRNKGNFPGRFSGRQFSNSRSEMNVSTLELGDSALYLCASSVLTGGNTEVFFGQGTRLTVV.

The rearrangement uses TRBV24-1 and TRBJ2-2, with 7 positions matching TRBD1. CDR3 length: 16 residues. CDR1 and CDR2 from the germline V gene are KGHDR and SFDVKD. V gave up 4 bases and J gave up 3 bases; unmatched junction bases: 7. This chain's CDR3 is CATSEAGTADTGELFF. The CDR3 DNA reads TGTGCCACCAGTGAGGCCGGGACAGCGGACACCGGGGAGCTGTTTTTT.

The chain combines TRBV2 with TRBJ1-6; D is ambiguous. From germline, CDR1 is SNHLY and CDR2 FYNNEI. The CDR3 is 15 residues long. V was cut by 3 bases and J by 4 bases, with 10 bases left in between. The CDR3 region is CASSDQTAYNSPLHF. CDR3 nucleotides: TGTGCCAGCAGTGACCAAACAGCTTATAATTCACCCCTCCACTTT.

The CDR3 coding sequence is TGTGCCAGCAGTTACTCGAATACGGTGAACACTGAAGCTTTCTTT. Amino acid sequence: CASSYSNTVNTEAFF. V and J are TRBV6-5 and TRBJ1-1; D unresolved. This CDR3 spans 15 amino acids. The V gene's germline CDR1 is MNHEY and CDR2 SVGAGI. V lost 0 bases, J lost 0 bases, and 8 bases lay in between.

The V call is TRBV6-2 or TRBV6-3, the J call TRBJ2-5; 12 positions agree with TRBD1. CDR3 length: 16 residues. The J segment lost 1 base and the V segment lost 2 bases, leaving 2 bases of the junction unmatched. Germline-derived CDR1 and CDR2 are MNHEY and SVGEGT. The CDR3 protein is CASSYGDRGPQETQYF. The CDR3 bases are TGTGCCAGCAGTTACGGGGACAGGGGGCCCCAAGAGACCCAGTACTTC.

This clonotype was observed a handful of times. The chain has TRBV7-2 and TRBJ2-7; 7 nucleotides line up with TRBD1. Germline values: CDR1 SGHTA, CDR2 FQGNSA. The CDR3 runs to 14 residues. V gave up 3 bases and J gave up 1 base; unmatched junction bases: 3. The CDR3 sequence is CASSFDRESYEQYV. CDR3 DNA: TGTGCCAGCAGCTTTGACAGGGAATCCTACGAGCAGTACGTC.

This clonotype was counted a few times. This CDR3 reads CSVSGTGASMNTEAFF. As DNA, the CDR3 is TGCAGCGTTTCCGGGACAGGGGCTTCGATGAACACTGAAGCTTTCTTT. V is TRBV29-1 and J is TRBJ1-1; 10 nucleotides align to TRBD1. The germline V gene has CDR1 SQVTM and CDR2 ANQGSEA. This CDR3 spans 16 amino acids. After removal of 5 bases from V and 0 bases from J, the junction contained 9 bases not matched to a gene.

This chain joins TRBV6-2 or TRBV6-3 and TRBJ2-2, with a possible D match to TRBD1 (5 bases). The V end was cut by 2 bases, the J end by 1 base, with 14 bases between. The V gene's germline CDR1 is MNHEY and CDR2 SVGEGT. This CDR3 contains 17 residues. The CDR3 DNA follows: TGTGCCAGCAGTTACGGGGCAGGGCGCCTGAACACCGGGGAGCTGTTTTTT. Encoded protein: CASSYGAGRLNTGELFF.

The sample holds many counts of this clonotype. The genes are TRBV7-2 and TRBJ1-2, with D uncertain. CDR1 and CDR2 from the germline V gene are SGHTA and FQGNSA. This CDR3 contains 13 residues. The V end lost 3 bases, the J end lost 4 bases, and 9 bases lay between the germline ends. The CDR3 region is CASSFPGSYGYTF. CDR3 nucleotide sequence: TGTGCCAGCAGCTTCCCGGGAAGCTATGGCTACACCTTC.

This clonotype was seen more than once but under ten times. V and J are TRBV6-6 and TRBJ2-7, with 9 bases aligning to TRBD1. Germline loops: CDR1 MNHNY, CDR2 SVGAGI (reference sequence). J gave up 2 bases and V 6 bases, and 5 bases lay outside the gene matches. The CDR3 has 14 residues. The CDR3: CASRSGTGTYEQYV. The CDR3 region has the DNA TGTGCCAGCAGGTCCGGGACAGGGACCTACGAGCAGTACGTC.

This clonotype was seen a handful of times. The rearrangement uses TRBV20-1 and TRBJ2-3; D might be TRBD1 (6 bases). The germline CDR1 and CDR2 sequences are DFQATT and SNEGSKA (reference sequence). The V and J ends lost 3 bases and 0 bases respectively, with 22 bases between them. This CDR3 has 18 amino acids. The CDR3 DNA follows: TGCAGTGCTAGCCCCTCAGGGGACGAGAACCCCAGCACAGATACGCAGTATTTT. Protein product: CSASPSGDENPSTDTQYF.

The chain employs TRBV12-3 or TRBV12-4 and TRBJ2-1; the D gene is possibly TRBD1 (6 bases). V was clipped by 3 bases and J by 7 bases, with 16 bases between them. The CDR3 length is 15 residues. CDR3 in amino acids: CASSFRGPPGNEQFF. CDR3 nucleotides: TGTGCCAGCAGTTTCAGGGGCCCACCGGGGAATGAGCAGTTCTTC.

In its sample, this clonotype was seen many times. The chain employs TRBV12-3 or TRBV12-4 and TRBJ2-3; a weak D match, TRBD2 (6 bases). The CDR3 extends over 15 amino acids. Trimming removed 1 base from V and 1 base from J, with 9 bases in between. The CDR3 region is CASSLETSGTDTQYF. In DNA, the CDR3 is TGTGCCAGCAGTTTAGAGACTAGTGGCACAGATACGCAGTATTTT.

The CDR3: CASSRGTSGKNIQYF. CDR3 nucleotide sequence: TGTGCCAGCAGCCGGGGGACTAGCGGGAAAAACATTCAGTACTTC. The chain joins TRBV12-3 or TRBV12-4 to TRBJ2-4; 12 bases are shared with TRBD2. J gave up 4 bases and V 6 bases, and 4 bases lay outside the gene matches. The CDR3 is 15 amino acids.